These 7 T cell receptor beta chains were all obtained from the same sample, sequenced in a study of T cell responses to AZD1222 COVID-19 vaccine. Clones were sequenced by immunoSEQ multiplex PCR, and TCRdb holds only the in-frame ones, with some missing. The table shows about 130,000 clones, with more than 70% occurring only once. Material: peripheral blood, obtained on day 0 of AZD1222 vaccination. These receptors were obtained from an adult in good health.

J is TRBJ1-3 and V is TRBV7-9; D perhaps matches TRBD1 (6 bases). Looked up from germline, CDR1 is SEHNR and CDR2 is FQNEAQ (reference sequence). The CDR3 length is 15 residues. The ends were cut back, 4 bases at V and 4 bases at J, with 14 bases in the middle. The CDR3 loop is CASSYTRGSGNTIYF. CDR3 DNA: TGTGCCAGCAGCTACACCAGGGGTTCGGGAAACACCATATATTTT.

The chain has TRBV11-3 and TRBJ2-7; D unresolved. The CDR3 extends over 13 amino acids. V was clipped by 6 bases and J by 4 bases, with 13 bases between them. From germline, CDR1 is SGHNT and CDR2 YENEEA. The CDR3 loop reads CASSRPYSYEQYF. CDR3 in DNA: TGTGCCAGCAGTCGCCCGTACAGTTACGAGCAGTACTTC.

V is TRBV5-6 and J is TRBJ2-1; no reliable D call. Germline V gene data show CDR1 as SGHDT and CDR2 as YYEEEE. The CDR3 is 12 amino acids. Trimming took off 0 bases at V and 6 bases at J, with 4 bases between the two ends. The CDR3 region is CASSLGPNEQFF. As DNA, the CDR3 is TGTGCCAGCAGCTTGGGGCCCAATGAGCAGTTCTTC.

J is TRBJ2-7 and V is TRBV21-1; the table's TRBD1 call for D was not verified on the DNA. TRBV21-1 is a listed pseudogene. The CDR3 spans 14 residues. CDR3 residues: CASSKKDSSYEQYF. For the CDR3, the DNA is TGTGCCAGCAGCAAGAAGGACAGCTCCTACGAGCAGTACTTC.

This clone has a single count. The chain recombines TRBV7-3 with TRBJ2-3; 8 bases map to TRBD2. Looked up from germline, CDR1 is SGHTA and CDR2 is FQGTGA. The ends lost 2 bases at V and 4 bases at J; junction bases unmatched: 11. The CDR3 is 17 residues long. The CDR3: CASSLGLADTNSDTQYF. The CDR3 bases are TGTGCCAGCAGCTTAGGACTAGCAGACACTAACTCAGATACGCAGTATTTT. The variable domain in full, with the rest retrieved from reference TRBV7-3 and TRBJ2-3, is GAGVSQTPSNKVTEKGKYVELRCDPISGHTALYWYRQSLGQGPEFLIYFQGTGAADDSGLPNDRFFAVRPEGSVSTLKIQRTERGDSAVYLCASSLGLADTNSDTQYFGPGTRLTVL.

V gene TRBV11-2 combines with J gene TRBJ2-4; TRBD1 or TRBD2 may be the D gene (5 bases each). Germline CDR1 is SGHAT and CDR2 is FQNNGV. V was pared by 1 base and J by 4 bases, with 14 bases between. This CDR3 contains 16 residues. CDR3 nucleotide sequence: TGTGCCAGCAGCTTAGGAGGGGCGCGTGTAAAAAACATTCAGTACTTC. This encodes CASSLGGARVKNIQYF.

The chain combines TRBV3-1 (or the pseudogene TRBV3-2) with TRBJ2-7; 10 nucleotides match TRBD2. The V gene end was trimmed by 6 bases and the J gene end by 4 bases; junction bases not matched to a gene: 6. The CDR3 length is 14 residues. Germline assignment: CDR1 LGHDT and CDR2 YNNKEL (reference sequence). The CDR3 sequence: CASRASGREYEQYF. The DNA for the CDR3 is TGTGCCAGCAGGGCTAGCGGGAGAGAGTACGAGCAGTACTTC.